These T cell receptor beta chains were read from a single sample in a study of shared clonotypes between healthy human individuals. Sequencing used immunoSEQ multiplex PCR; TCRdb keeps in-frame clones, though not all of them. The data contain hundreds of thousands of clones, less than 85% of them singletons. Sequencing input: memory CD4+ T cells sorted from blood. The receptors derive from a woman aged 25 to 39 in good health. Both conserved end residues are trimmed from each CDR3. A D gene is named only where the DNA matches it firmly.

cdr3_length d_call j_call v_call cdr3_aa
12 TRBD1 TRBJ1-4 TRBV7-6 ASSPARGRSKLF
14 TRBD1 TRBJ1-1 TRBV6-6 ASSYNQGAIPPEAF
12 - TRBJ2-7 TRBV11-2 ASSPGTLSYEQY
12 - TRBJ1-1 TRBV5-1 ASSLEAGVTEAF
15 TRBD1 TRBJ1-2 TRBV7-2 ASSLVGTWGQEYGYT
9 - TRBJ1-1 TRBV6-1 ASHITGRAF
11 - TRBJ2-3 TRBV11-3 ASSLDQGDTQY
11 TRBD1 TRBJ1-2 TRBV27 ASSLRQGYGYT
15 - TRBJ1-1 TRBV19 ASSFLGGAALNTEAF
14 - TRBJ2-1 TRBV10-1 ASSDASGDRYNEQF
13 - TRBJ2-7 TRBV14 ASSQDRRQTYEQY
13 - TRBJ1-3 TRBV7-2 ASSLGQTTGNTIY
15 - TRBJ2-7 TRBV28 ASSPETRGAASYEQY
11 - TRBJ2-7 TRBV18 ASSPDSLGEQY
14 TRBD1 TRBJ2-3 TRBV11-2 ASSFTGTGYTDTQY
13 TRBD2 TRBJ2-3 TRBV5-4 ASSPGLAAPDTQY
13 - TRBJ2-3 TRBV7-2 ASSLVVQNTDTQY
11 - TRBJ2-5 TRBV29-1 SVGAGRQETQY
12 - TRBJ1-1 TRBV28 ASSLLEGNTEAF
14 - TRBJ1-3 TRBV2 ASSTNRGLSGNTIY
12 - TRBJ1-1 TRBV10-3 AISIYRENTEAF
13 - TRBJ2-5 TRBV5-4 ASSRVGRAQETQY
13 TRBD1 TRBJ1-5 TRBV28 ASSPRTGTDQPQH
13 TRBD1 TRBJ1-1 TRBV7-8 ASSQNRGRNTEAF
13 - TRBJ2-3 TRBV6-5 ASRGGSINTDTQY
17 TRBD2 TRBJ2-7 TRBV7-2 ASSLVLMAGLAGSYEQY